This T cell receptor beta chain stems from a study of T cell responses to AZD1222 COVID-19 vaccine. This clone was counted a single time. What it binds is unknown. TCRdb's table, derived via immunoSEQ multiplex PCR, lists solely in-frame clones and lacks some. The sample yields some 200,000 clones, approximately 90% seen once. Investigators merged groups given second doses at roughly 4 or roughly 12 weeks. With 6 bases removed from V and 0 bases from J, the gap between germline ends came to 14 bases. CDR1 and CDR2 (germline): LNHDA, SQIVND (reference sequence). The CDR3 is 15 amino acids. Whole-study results and caveats: Spike-specific TCR breadth and depth were elevated following two AZD1222 doses. Most donors were white British and more were female, and clonal diversity was possibly underestimated.

The rearrangement uses TRBV19 and TRBJ1-2; D call uncertain. The source of this sequence is an adult who received the AZD1222 COVID-19 vaccine. The sequenced sample was peripheral blood, obtained 28 days after the second AZD1222 dose. DNA of the CDR3: TGTGCCAGTAGGTCTGGACCGGTGTCTAACTATGGCTACACCTTC. Residues: CASRSGPVSNYGYTF.